This T cell receptor beta chain was documented in a study of shared clonotypes between healthy human individuals. General observations from the study: Several donors shared around 5.2% of their naive CD4 clonotypes.

Libraries were prepared by immunoSEQ multiplex PCR; TCRdb keeps only in-frame clonotypes and omits some of them. Here the sample spans around 2.1 million clones, about 93% being singletons. Naive CD8 populations comprised CD45RO-negative cells positively selected for CCR7, excluding terminally differentiated effector memory CD45RA+ cells. Germline assignment: CDR1 WNHNN and CDR2 SYGVQD (reference sequence). The CDR3 is 14 residues long. The ends lost 7 bases at V and 5 bases at J; junction bases unmatched: 8. A note on this clone: What it binds is not known.

The chain employs TRBV10-1 and TRBJ2-1; 7 bases fit TRBD2. Sequencing was carried out using naive CD8+ T cells from PBMCs. This TCR was recovered from a man aged 18 to 30 in good health. Some clones in this sample may be carry-over from other donors' samples. CDR3 nucleotides: TGCGCCAGCAACGAGTCAGCGGGGAACAATGAGCAGTTCTTC. Translated: CASNESAGNNEQFF.